Listed here is a single T cell receptor beta chain. Germline V lookup: CDR1 MRHNA, CDR2 SNTAGT. Trimming removed 4 bases at V and 9 bases at J, with 16 bases between. CDR3 length: 14 amino acids. Profiled with immunoSEQ multiplex PCR; TCRdb holds only in-frame clones, not every one. The table shows around 76,000 clones, with 80% occurring only once. This sample was taken from a study of T cell clones after liver transplantation. This sequence originates from a human patient who received a liver transplant. Some T cells may be transferred from the graft donor. V is TRBV6-4 and J is TRBJ2-1, with D perhaps matching TRBD2 (5 bases). The material sequenced was CD4+ T cells from blood, taken 12 months after liver transplant. CDR3 sequence (DNA): TGTGCCAGCAGTGGGACGTTACGGGATGGTGAGCAGTTCTTC. This gives the protein CASSGTLRDGEQFF.